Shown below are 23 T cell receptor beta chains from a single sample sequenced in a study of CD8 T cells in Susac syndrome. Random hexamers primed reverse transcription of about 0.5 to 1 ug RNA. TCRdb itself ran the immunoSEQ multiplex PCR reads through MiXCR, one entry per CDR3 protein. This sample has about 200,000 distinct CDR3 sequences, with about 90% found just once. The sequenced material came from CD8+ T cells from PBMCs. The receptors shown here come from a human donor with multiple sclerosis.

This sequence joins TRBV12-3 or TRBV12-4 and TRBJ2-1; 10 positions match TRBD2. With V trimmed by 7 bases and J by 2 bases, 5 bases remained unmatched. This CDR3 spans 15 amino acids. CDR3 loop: CASTVAGGPYNEQFF. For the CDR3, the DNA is TGTGCCAGCACCGTAGCGGGAGGTCCCTACAATGAGCAGTTCTTC.

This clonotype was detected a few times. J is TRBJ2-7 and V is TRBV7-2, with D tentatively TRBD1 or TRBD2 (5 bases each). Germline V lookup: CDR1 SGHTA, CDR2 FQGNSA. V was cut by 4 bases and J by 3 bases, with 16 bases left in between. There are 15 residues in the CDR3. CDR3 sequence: CASSSPVGVFYEQYF. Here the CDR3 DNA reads TGTGCCAGCAGCTCCCCCGTGGGGGTTTTCTACGAGCAGTACTTC.

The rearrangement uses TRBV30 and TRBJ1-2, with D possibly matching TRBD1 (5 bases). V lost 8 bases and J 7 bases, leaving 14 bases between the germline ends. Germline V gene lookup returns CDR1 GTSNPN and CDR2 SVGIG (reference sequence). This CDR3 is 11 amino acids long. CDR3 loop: CARLGLGGYTF. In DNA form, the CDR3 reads TGTGCCCGCCTGGGGCTAGGTGGCTACACCTTC. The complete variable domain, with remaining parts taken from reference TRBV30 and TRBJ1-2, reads SQTIHQWPATLVQPVGSPLSLECTVEGTSNPNLYWYRQAAGRGLQLLFYSVGIGQISSEVPQNLSASRPQDRQFILSSKKLLLSDSGFYLCARLGLGGYTFGSGTRLTVV.

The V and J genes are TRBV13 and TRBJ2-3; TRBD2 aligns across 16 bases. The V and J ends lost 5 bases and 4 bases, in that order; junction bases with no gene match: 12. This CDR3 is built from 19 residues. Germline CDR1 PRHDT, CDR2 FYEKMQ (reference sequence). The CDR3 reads CASSPSTGTSGGAADTQYF. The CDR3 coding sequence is TGTGCCAGCAGCCCATCGACCGGGACTAGCGGGGGGGCCGCAGATACGCAGTATTTT.

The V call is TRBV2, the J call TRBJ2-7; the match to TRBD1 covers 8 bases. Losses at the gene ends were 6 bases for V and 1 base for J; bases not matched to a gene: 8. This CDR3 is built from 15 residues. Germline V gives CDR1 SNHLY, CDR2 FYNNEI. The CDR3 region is CASRSPDRESYEQYF. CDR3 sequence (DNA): TGTGCCAGCAGAAGCCCGGACAGGGAATCCTACGAGCAGTACTTC.

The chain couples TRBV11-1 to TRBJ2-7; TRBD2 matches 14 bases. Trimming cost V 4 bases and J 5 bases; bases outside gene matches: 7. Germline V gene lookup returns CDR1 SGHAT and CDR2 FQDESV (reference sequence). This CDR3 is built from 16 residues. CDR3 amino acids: CASSSGLAGEGHEQYF. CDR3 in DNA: TGTGCCAGCAGCTCGGGACTAGCGGGAGAAGGCCACGAGCAGTACTTC.

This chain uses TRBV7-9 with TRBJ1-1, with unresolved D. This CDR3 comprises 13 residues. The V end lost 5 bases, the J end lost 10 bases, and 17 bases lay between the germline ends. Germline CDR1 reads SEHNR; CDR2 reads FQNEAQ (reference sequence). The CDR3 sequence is CASSIGPTGGAFF. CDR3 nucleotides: TGTGCCAGCAGCATAGGGCCTACCGGTGGAGCTTTCTTT.

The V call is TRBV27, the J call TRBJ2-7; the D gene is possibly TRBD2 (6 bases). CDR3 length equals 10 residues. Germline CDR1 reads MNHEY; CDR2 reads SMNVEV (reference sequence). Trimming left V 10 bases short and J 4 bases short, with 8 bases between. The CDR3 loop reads CAIGTYEQYF. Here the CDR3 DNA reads TGTGCCATCGGGACTTACGAGCAGTACTTC.

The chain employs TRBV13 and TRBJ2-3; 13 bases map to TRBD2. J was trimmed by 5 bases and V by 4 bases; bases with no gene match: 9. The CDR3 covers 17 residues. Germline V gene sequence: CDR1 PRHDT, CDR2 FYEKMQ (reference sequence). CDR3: CASSSPGLAGAQDTQYF. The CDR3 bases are TGTGCCAGCAGCTCTCCCGGACTAGCGGGAGCGCAAGATACGCAGTATTTT.

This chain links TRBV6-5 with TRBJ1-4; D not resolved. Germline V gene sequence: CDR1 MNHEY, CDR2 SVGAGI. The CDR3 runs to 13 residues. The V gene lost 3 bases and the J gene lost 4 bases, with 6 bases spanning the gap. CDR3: CASSYNRNEKLFF. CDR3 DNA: TGTGCCAGCAGTTATAACCGTAATGAAAAACTGTTTTTT.

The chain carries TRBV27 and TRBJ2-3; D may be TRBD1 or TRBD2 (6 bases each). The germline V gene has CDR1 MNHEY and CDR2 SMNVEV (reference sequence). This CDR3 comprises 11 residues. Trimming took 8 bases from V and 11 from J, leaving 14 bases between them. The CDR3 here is CASGGGRRQYF. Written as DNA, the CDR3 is TGTGCCAGCGGAGGGGGGCGGAGGCAGTATTTT.

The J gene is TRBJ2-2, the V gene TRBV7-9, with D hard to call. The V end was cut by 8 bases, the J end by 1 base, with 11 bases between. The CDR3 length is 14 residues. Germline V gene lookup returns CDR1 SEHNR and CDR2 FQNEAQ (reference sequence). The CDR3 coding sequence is TGTGCCAGCGAAGGACCGCGGAACACCGGGGAGCTGTTTTTT. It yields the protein CASEGPRNTGELFF. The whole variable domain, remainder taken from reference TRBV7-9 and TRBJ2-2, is DTGVSQNPRHKITKRGQNVTFRCDPISEHNRLYWYRQTLGQGPEFLTYFQNEAQLEKSRLLSDRFSAERPKGSFSTLEIQRTEQGDSAMYLCASEGPRNTGELFFGEGSRLTVL.

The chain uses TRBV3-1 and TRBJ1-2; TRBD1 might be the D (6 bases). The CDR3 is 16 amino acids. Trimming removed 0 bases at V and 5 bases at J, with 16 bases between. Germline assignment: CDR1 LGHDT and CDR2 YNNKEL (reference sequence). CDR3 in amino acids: CASSQDRSGGWYGYTF. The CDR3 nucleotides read TGTGCCAGCAGCCAAGATCGAAGCGGGGGCTGGTATGGCTACACCTTC.

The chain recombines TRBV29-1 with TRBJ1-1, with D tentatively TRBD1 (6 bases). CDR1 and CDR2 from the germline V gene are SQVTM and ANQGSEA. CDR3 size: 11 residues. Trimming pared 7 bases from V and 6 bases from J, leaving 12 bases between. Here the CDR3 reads CSDREVAEAFF. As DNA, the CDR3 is TGCAGCGACAGGGAGGTTGCTGAAGCTTTCTTT.

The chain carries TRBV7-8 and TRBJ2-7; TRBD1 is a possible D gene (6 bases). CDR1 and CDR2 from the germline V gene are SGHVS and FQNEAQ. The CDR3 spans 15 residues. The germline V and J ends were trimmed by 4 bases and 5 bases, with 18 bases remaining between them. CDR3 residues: CASSSFSGTPDEQYF. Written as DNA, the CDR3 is TGTGCCAGCAGCTCGTTTTCCGGGACACCCGACGAGCAGTACTTC.

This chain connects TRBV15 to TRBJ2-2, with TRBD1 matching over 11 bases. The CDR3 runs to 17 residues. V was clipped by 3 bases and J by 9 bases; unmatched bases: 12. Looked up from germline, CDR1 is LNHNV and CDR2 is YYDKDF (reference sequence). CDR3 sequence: CATSSPGTGGLRRELFF. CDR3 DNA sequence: TGTGCCACCAGCAGTCCCGGGACAGGGGGACTTCGGCGGGAGCTGTTTTTT.

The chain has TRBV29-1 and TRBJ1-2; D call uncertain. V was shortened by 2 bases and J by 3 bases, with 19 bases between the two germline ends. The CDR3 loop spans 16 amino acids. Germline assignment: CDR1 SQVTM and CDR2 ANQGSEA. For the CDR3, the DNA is TGCAGCGTTGAAAATCTCCCACGCGACGGAGACTATGGCTACACCTTC. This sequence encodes CSVENLPRDGDYGYTF.

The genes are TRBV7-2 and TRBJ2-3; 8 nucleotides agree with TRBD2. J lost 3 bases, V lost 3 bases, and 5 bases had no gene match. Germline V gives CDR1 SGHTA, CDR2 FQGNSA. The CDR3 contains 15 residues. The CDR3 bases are TGTGCCAGCAGCTTTCCGGGACTAGGAACAGATACGCAGTATTTT. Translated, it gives CASSFPGLGTDTQYF.

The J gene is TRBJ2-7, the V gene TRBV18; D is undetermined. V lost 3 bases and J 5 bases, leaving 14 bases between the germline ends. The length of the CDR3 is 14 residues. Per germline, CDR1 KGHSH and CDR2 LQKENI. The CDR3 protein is CASSPAGGLDEQYF. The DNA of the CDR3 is TGTGCCAGCTCACCTGCTGGTGGTTTGGACGAGCAGTACTTC.

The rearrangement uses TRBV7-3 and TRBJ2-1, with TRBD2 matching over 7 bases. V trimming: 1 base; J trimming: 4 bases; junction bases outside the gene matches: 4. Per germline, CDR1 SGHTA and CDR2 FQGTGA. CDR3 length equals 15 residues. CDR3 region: CASSLSQGGYNEQFF. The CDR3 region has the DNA TGTGCCAGCAGCTTAAGCCAGGGAGGGTACAATGAGCAGTTCTTC.

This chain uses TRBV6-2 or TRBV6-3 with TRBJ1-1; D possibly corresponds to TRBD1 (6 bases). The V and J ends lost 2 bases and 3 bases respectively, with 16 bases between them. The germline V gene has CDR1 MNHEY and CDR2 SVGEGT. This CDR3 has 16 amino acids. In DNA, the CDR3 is TGTGCCAGCAGTTACACCCCCCCCCAGGGGTACACTGAAGCTTTCTTT. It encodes CASSYTPPQGYTEAFF.

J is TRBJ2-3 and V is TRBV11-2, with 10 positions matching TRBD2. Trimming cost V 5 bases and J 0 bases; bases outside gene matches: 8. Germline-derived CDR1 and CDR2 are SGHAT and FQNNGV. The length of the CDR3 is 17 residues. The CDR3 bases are TGTGCCAGCAGCCCTGGACTAGCGGTCGCTAGCACAGATACGCAGTATTTT. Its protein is CASSPGLAVASTDTQYF.

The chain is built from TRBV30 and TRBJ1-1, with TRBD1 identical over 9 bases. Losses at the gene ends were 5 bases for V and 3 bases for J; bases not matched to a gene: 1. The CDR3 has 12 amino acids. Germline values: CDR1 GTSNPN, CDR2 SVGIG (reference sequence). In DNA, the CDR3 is TGTGCCTGGGACAGGGGGGACACTGAAGCTTTCTTT. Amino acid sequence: CAWDRGDTEAFF.